This TCR beta chain was recovered during a study of a mutant IDH1 vaccine in newly diagnosed glioma. Time point in this sample: baseline, week 1 (first vaccination visit). The treatment here: pre-vaccination baseline after standard-of-care therapy. Profiled with immunoSEQ multiplex PCR; TCRdb holds only in-frame clones, not every one. Of some 70,000 clones listed, about four fifths are singletons. The receptor was isolated from a man over 45 with glioma. The sequenced sample was PBMCs, obtained from a glioma patient treated with radiotherapy, temozolomide or both.

The CDR3 region has the DNA TGTGCCAGCAGCCGACAGGGGGGCGAGCAGTACTTC. This codes for CASSRQGGEQYF. The chain recombines TRBV6-5 with TRBJ2-7, with 9 bases fitting TRBD1. V dropped 6 bases and J dropped 6; count of bases not matched to a gene: 3. The germline V gene has CDR1 MNHEY and CDR2 SVGAGI. The CDR3 runs 12 residues.